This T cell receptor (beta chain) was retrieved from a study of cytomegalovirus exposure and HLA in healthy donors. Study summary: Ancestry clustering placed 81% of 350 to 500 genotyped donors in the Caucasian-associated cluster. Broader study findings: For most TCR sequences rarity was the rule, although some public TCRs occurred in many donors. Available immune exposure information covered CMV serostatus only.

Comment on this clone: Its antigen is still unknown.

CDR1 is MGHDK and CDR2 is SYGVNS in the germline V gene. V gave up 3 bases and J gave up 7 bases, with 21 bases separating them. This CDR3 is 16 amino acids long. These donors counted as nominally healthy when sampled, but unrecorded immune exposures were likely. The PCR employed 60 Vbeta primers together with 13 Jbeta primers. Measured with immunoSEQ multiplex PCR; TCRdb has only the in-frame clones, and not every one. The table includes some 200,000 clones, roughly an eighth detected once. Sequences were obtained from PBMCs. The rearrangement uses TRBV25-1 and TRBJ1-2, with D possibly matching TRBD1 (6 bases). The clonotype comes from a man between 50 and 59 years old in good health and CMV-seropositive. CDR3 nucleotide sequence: TGTGCCAGCAGTGACTCCCCGACCCAACAGGGCGGTGGCTACACCTTC. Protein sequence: CASSDSPTQQGGGYTF.